The 22 T cell receptor beta chains presented below share a single source sample, sequenced in a study of blood T cells in healthy people across ages. Together with a sample-barcoded 5' primer, a J-beta primer mix was included in a second PCR lasting about 6 to 12 cycles. TCRdb re-called the 5' RACE reads through MiXCR, storing one row per CDR3 protein. The profile shows 730,000 or so distinct CDR3 sequences, over 40% of them singletons. Input material: blood. The source of these receptors is an elderly man in good health.

This rearrangement joins TRBV18 to TRBJ1-2, with D uncertain. V was trimmed by 2 bases and J by 2 bases, leaving 9 bases between them. The germline gives CDR1 KGHSH, CDR2 LQKENI. The CDR3 loop spans 14 amino acids. CDR3 protein: CASSPSGDNYGYTF. CDR3 DNA: TGTGCCAGCTCACCATCCGGCGACAACTATGGCTACACCTTC.

A note on this clonotype: One end of the junction varies from germline; a read error may be responsible. The genes are TRBV6-1 and TRBJ2-6; D may be TRBD1 (5 bases). This CDR3 has 17 residues. Germline V CDR1 and CDR2: MNHNS, SASEGT. This chain's CDR3 is CASSPGHGSPGASVLTF. Here the CDR3 DNA reads TGTGCCAGCAGTCCCGGCCATGGTAGCCCTGGGGCCAGCGTCCTGACTTTC.

CDR3 nucleotides: TGTGCCAGCAGTGGTTCAGGGTTTGGGACTGAAGCTTTCTTT. This codes for CASSGSGFGTEAFF. The chain is built from TRBV2 and TRBJ1-1; TRBD1 is a possible D gene (5 bases). This CDR3 spans 14 amino acids. The germline CDR1 and CDR2 sequences are SNHLY and FYNNEI. V was pared by 4 bases and J by 5 bases, with 14 bases between. The variable domain in full, completed from reference TRBV2 and TRBJ1-1, reads EPEVTQTPSHQVTQMGQEVILRCVPISNHLYFYWYRQILGQKVEFLVSFYNNEISEKSEIFDDQFSVERPDGSNFTLKIRSTKLEDSAMYFCASSGSGFGTEAFFGQGTRLTVV.

The V and J genes are TRBV6-1 and TRBJ2-5; D is ambiguous. CDR3 length equals 14 residues. V dropped 5 bases and J dropped 3 bases, with 13 bases sitting between them. Germline CDR1 MNHNS, CDR2 SASEGT. Here the CDR3 DNA reads TGTGCCAGCAGTTTCGGCGTTGCCAAAGAGACCCAGTACTTC. It is translated as CASSFGVAKETQYF.

As concerns this clonotype: This may be a read error, as it is one base from a much larger clone. This CDR3 reads CASSLGTNLYNEQYF. Here the CDR3 DNA reads TGTGCCAGCAGCTTAGGGACTAACCTATACAATGAGCAGTACTTC. The J gene is TRBJ2-1, the V gene TRBV7-2; perhaps TRBD2 as D (6 bases). The assigned J gene may be wrong: the sequence end matches TRBJ2-7 better. The germline V gene has CDR1 SGHTA and CDR2 FQGNSA. This CDR3 is built from 15 residues.

This rearrangement joins TRBV20-1 to TRBJ2-3; D is undetermined. The CDR3 loop spans 13 amino acids. Trimming shortened V by 8 bases and J by 0 bases, and 12 bases separated the two germline ends. CDR1 is DFQATT, CDR2 SNEGSKA, per germline (reference sequence). The DNA of the CDR3 is TGCAGTCTGACTCGACCTAGCACAGATACGCAGTATTTT. Translating it yields CSLTRPSTDTQYF.

This clonotype appeared a few times. The chain joins TRBV7-2 to TRBJ2-1; a possible D gene is TRBD2 (6 bases). This CDR3 spans 14 amino acids. V was pared by 5 bases and J by 9 bases, with 17 bases between. Germline CDR1 and CDR2: SGHTA and FQGNSA. The CDR3, as DNA: TGTGCCAGCAGCCCTGTCGGGGAGGTCGGTGAGCAGTTCTTC. Translating gives CASSPVGEVGEQFF.

A few counts support this clonotype. V and J are TRBV4-2 and TRBJ2-4, with D perhaps matching TRBD2 (6 bases). The J call may be faulty, since TRBJ2-7 better matches the DNA end. Per germline, CDR1 LGHNA and CDR2 YNFKEQ. There are 14 residues in the CDR3. The CDR3 is CASSQEAGIYEQYF. The DNA for the CDR3 is TGTGCCAGCAGCCAAGAGGCGGGGATCTACGAGCAGTACTTC.

This chain joins TRBV12-3 or TRBV12-4 and TRBJ1-1; D is unresolved. Trimming removed 6 bases from V and 11 bases from J, with 13 bases in between. CDR3 length: 11 residues. The CDR3 nucleotides are TGTGCCAGCAGCAGAACAGAGGTCGCTTTCTTT. It translates to CASSRTEVAFF.

The chain has TRBV7-8 and TRBJ2-7, with 7 positions matching TRBD1. The V gene end was trimmed by 2 bases and the J gene end by 3 bases; junction bases not matched to a gene: 4. The CDR3 totals 14 residues. CDR1 is SGHVS, CDR2 FQNEAQ, per germline. CDR3 sequence reads: CASSLRDRDYEQYF. The CDR3, as DNA: TGTGCCAGCAGCTTAAGGGACAGAGACTACGAGCAGTACTTC.

This clonotype occurred once. The rearrangement joins TRBV20-1 to TRBJ2-5, with D unclear. CDR1 is DFQATT, CDR2 SNEGSKA, per germline (reference sequence). Deletions cut 4 bases from V and 5 bases from J, with 20 bases between. This CDR3 has 15 amino acids. The CDR3 sequence is CSANSGAPLLETQYF. The CDR3 bases are TGCAGTGCTAACTCCGGAGCCCCGTTGTTGGAGACCCAGTACTTC.

The rearrangement joins TRBV25-1 to TRBJ2-1, with TRBD1 as a possible D gene (6 bases). The CDR3 is 13 residues long. Germline values: CDR1 MGHDK, CDR2 SYGVNS. V lost 6 bases and J lost 4, with 10 bases in between. The CDR3 DNA reads TGTGCCAGCAGGGGACACCAATACAATGAGCAGTTCTTC. Its protein product is CASRGHQYNEQFF.

The V gene is TRBV12-3 or TRBV12-4, the J gene TRBJ1-1; D call uncertain. Trimming cost V 7 bases and J 5 bases, with 17 bases left between them. This CDR3 is built from 14 residues. The CDR3 region is CASKSDGLRTEAFF. In DNA form, the CDR3 reads TGTGCCAGCAAGTCGGATGGATTGAGGACTGAAGCTTTCTTT.

The CDR3 is CASSLWAGREETQYF. Here the CDR3 DNA reads TGTGCCAGCAGCTTATGGGCTGGGCGGGAAGAGACCCAGTACTTC. The V call is TRBV11-2, the J call TRBJ2-5, with D perhaps TRBD2 (5 bases). This CDR3 region has 15 residues. Trimming removed 2 bases from V and 3 bases from J, with 13 bases in between. Germline lookup yields CDR1 SGHAT and CDR2 FQNNGV.

This clonotype was recorded many times. J is TRBJ2-7 and V is TRBV25-1, with TRBD2 identical over 8 bases. With 0 bases clipped from V and 3 bases from J, the junction kept 10 bases outside the gene matches. Germline assignment: CDR1 MGHDK and CDR2 SYGVNS. This CDR3 has 17 residues. CDR3 nucleotide sequence: TGTGCCAGCAGTGAATATAGCGGGACTAGGGGGGACTACGAGCAGTACTTC. It translates to CASSEYSGTRGDYEQYF.

This clonotype has at least ten counts. The rearrangement links TRBV4-3 to TRBJ2-7, with D possibly matching TRBD2 (5 bases). Trimming took 0 bases from V and 3 from J, leaving 12 bases between them. There are 15 residues in the CDR3. Germline V CDR1 and CDR2: LGHNA, YSLEER. The CDR3 is CASSQDGLAGYEQYF. DNA of the CDR3: TGCGCCAGCAGCCAAGATGGGCTAGCCGGCTACGAGCAGTACTTC.

The rearrangement links TRBV6-2 or TRBV6-3 to TRBJ2-7; the D gene could be TRBD1 or TRBD2 (6 bases each). V shed 4 bases and J shed 5 bases, with 12 bases lying between them. The germline V gene encodes CDR1 MNHEY and CDR2 SVGEGT. The CDR3 is 13 residues long. Here the CDR3 DNA reads TGTGCCAGCAGTTCCCTCGGGGGCGACGAGCAGTACTTC. Its translation is CASSSLGGDEQYF.

The chain uses TRBV24-1 and TRBJ2-1, with 10 bases identical to TRBD2. Germline V gene sequence: CDR1 KGHDR, CDR2 SFDVKD. The CDR3 extends over 15 amino acids. V was pared by 3 bases and J by 6 bases, with 4 bases of the junction left unmatched. CDR3 amino acids: CATSDPGTSVNEQFF. The CDR3 DNA reads as TGTGCCACCAGTGATCCCGGGACTAGCGTCAATGAGCAGTTCTTC.

This clonotype has at least ten counts. This chain links TRBV20-1 with TRBJ2-5; 11 bases fit TRBD2. Germline V gene lookup returns CDR1 DFQATT and CDR2 SNEGSKA (reference sequence). V was clipped by 1 base and J by 1 base; unmatched bases: 5. CDR3 length equals 16 residues. The CDR3: CSARATSGGVQETQYF. Written as DNA, the CDR3 is TGCAGTGCTAGAGCAACTAGCGGGGGAGTCCAAGAGACCCAGTACTTC.

A few counts support this clonotype. The CDR3 region has the DNA TGCGCCAGCAGCAGGACTAGCGGGAGACTCTCCTACAATGAGCAGTACTTC. Its protein product is CASSRTSGRLSYNEQYF. The chain carries TRBV5-1 and TRBJ2-1; 13 positions match TRBD2. The J call could be wrong; TRBJ2-7 is a better fit for the DNA end. Germline V gives CDR1 SGHRS, CDR2 YFSETQ. This CDR3 comprises 17 residues.

Comments on this clonotype: Possible read error: a much larger clone is one base away. No conserved phenylalanine or tryptophan ends this CDR3, so it is likely a read error. V gene TRBV29-1 combines with J gene TRBJ2-1; 10 positions match TRBD1. V gave up 7 bases and J gave up 6 bases; unmatched junction bases: 15. This CDR3 is 16 amino acids long. Germline CDR1 reads SQVTM; CDR2 reads ANQGSEA. The CDR3 DNA is TGCAGCGCAACAAATTCCGGGACAGGGGCTGTCAATGAGCAGTTCTTG. It codes for CSATNSGTGAVNEQFL.

The CDR3 DNA is TGTGCCAGCAGCCAAGATAGGGGCCGGGGAGGGCAGTATTTT. It is translated as CASSQDRGRGGQYF. The V call is TRBV3-1, the J call TRBJ2-3; possible D gene TRBD2, 6 bases. Germline-derived CDR1 and CDR2 are LGHDT and YNNKEL (reference sequence). V lost 0 bases and J lost 11, with 15 bases in between. The CDR3 spans 14 residues.